The 10 T cell receptor beta chains in this list originate from one sample, sequenced in a study of T-cell memory formation after mild COVID-19. TCRdb independently ran MiXCR on the 5' RACE reads; one entry per CDR3 protein. The sample yields some 310,000 distinct CDR3 sequences, around 20% seen once. Sequenced input: PBMCs or a T cell subset sorted from them (not recorded which). Every receptor here comes from a man aged 18 to 29 who had mild COVID-19 (a few samples of this study predate the infection). Cell type and time point are not known.

The rearrangement links TRBV20-1 to TRBJ1-3, with 7 positions matching TRBD1. The CDR3 extends over 14 amino acids. The germline gives CDR1 DFQATT, CDR2 SNEGSKA (reference sequence). Unmatched junction bases numbered 7, after V lost 6 bases and J lost 2 bases. The CDR3 nucleotides are TGCAGTGCCCCAGACAGGGTAGCTGGAAACACCATATATTTT. Translated: CSAPDRVAGNTIYF.

Only a few counts were recorded for this clonotype. J is TRBJ2-2 and V is TRBV7-9; no definite D call. In germline, CDR1 is SEHNR, CDR2 FQNEAQ (reference sequence). With 11 bases removed from V and 4 bases from J, the gap between germline ends came to 14 bases. CDR3 size: 13 residues. The DNA of the CDR3 is TGTGCCGGCGCTGTGACGGTCACCGGGGAGCTGTTTTTT. Residues: CAGAVTVTGELFF. Variable domain in full (rest from reference TRBV7-9 and TRBJ2-2): DTGVSQNPRHKITKRGQNVTFRCDPISEHNRLYWYRQTLGQGPEFLTYFQNEAQLEKSRLLSDRFSAERPKGSFSTLEIQRTEQGDSAMYLCAGAVTVTGELFFGEGSRLTVL.

In its sample, this clonotype was seen a few times. The V and J genes are TRBV5-5 and TRBJ2-2; 9 bases are a match to TRBD1. In germline, CDR1 is SGHKS, CDR2 YYEKEE (reference sequence). The CDR3 runs 15 residues. Unmatched junction bases numbered 2, after V lost 2 bases and J lost 3 bases. The CDR3 coding sequence is TGTGCCAGCAGCTTACAGGGGGCCCACACCGGGGAGCTGTTTTTT. Translated, it gives CASSLQGAHTGELFF.

The chain uses TRBV20-1 and TRBJ2-1, with D perhaps matching TRBD2 (7 bases). The germline V and J ends were trimmed by 1 base and 7 bases, with 17 bases remaining between them. The CDR3 length is 15 residues. Germline CDR1 and CDR2: DFQATT and SNEGSKA (reference sequence). The CDR3 sequence: CSARGKGGPKNEQFF. The CDR3 DNA sequence: TGCAGTGCTAGAGGGAAGGGGGGGCCGAAGAATGAGCAGTTCTTC.

V gene TRBV7-9 combines with J gene TRBJ1-2, with no clear D. The germline gives CDR1 SEHNR, CDR2 FQNEAQ (reference sequence). This CDR3 region has 14 residues. The V and J ends lost 4 bases and 3 bases respectively, with 12 bases between them. The CDR3 loop reads CASSYTGRDYGYTF. The DNA of the CDR3 is TGTGCCAGCAGCTACACCGGGCGGGACTATGGCTACACCTTC.

This clonotype was detected only a few times. The chain has TRBV27 and TRBJ2-7; 7 nucleotides match TRBD2. CDR3 length equals 15 residues. V shed 7 bases, J shed 5 bases, and the junction held 14 bases outside the gene matches. Germline CDR1 is MNHEY and CDR2 is SMNVEV (reference sequence). The DNA of the CDR3 is TGTGCCAGCAACAAGGCGGGGGTACCGCCTGACGAGCAGTACTTC. It yields the protein CASNKAGVPPDEQYF.

V and J are TRBV4-1 and TRBJ2-7; 7 bases fit TRBD1. Germline V gene data show CDR1 as MGHRA and CDR2 as YSYEKL. V dropped 4 bases and J dropped 3; count of bases not matched to a gene: 9. The CDR3 is 15 residues long. The CDR3: CASSLRDSHVYEQYV. The CDR3 DNA reads as TGCGCCAGCAGCCTCCGGGACAGCCATGTCTACGAGCAGTACGTC.

This chain connects TRBV10-3 to TRBJ2-5; D tentatively fits TRBD1 or TRBD2 (5 bases each). CDR1 and CDR2 (germline): ENHRY, SYGVKD. V was shortened by 8 bases and J by 2 bases, with 12 bases between the two germline ends. This CDR3 is built from 13 residues. The CDR3 protein is CAIGGTQQETQYF. DNA for the CDR3: TGTGCCATCGGGGGAACCCAACAAGAGACCCAGTACTTC.

Only a few counts were recorded for this clonotype. J is TRBJ1-4 and V is TRBV27; 7 bases fit TRBD1. Germline values: CDR1 MNHEY, CDR2 SMNVEV (reference sequence). The CDR3 spans 15 residues. The J segment lost 7 bases and the V segment lost 8 bases, leaving 13 bases of the junction unmatched. CDR3 DNA: TGTGCCAGCGGTGACAGGGTCGGCTCTTCTGAAAAACTGTTTTTT. It encodes CASGDRVGSSEKLFF.

This clonotype was found a few times. The V gene is TRBV29-1, the J gene TRBJ1-2; no definite D call. Trimming shortened V by 0 bases and J by 4 bases, and 3 bases separated the two germline ends. Per germline, CDR1 SQVTM and CDR2 ANQGSEA. CDR3 length: 11 amino acids. The CDR3 region has the DNA TGCAGCGTTGAAGAAGTCTATGGCTACACCTTC. Residues: CSVEEVYGYTF.